A single sample is the source of the 20 T cell receptor beta chains below, sequenced in a study of Ad26.COV2.S vaccination and SARS-CoV-2 variants. Data came from immunoSEQ multiplex PCR; TCRdb stores just in-frame clones and leaves some out. This sample has 450,000 to 550,000 clones, with 70% to 90% found just once. Treatment denoted: 15 to 20 received Ad26.COV2.S at low or high dose, single or two shots; about 5 received placebo; per-sample allocation not given. Repertoires come from day 63 after the first vaccine or placebo injection. The sequencing used peripheral blood, collected in a trial of Ad26.COV2.S vaccine versus placebo. These receptors were obtained from a person aged 18-65 years who received the Ad26.COV2.S COVID-19 vaccine or a placebo.

V and J are TRBV6-5 and TRBJ2-7; D is perhaps TRBD2 (6 bases). This CDR3 spans 15 amino acids. The V end lost 6 bases, the J end lost 3 bases, and 18 bases lay between the germline ends. From germline, CDR1 is MNHEY and CDR2 SVGAGI. The CDR3 DNA reads as TGTGCCAGCAGGATCGTGCGGGGATTTTTCTACGAGCAGTACTTC. Its translation is CASRIVRGFFYEQYF.

This rearrangement joins TRBV24-1 to TRBJ2-2, with a possible D match to TRBD1 (5 bases). The CDR3 is 14 residues long. V was trimmed by 3 bases and J by 7 bases, leaving 11 bases between them. Germline V CDR1 and CDR2: KGHDR, SFDVKD. CDR3 sequence (DNA): TGTGCCACCAGTGATGGTAGGGGCGGCGGGGAGCTGTTTTTT. This gives the protein CATSDGRGGGELFF.

The chain links TRBV28 to TRBJ1-5; D is possibly TRBD1 (5 bases). V was cut by 2 bases and J by 0 bases, with 11 bases left in between. In germline, CDR1 is MDHEN, CDR2 SYDVKM. This CDR3 spans 16 amino acids. CDR3 loop: CASSLTGRHSNQPQHF. CDR3 bases: TGTGCCAGCAGTTTAACAGGCAGACATAGCAATCAGCCCCAGCATTTT.

This chain uses TRBV7-9 with TRBJ2-3; D gene unclear. V was cut by 6 bases and J by 0 bases, with 7 bases left in between. The length of the CDR3 is 13 residues. Looked up from germline, CDR1 is SEHNR and CDR2 is FQNEAQ (reference sequence). The CDR3 protein is CASRRRSTDTQYF. CDR3 nucleotide sequence: TGTGCCAGCAGGCGTCGTAGCACAGATACGCAGTATTTT.

A single count supports this clone. The chain is built from TRBV27 and TRBJ1-4, with D possibly matching TRBD1 (5 bases). CDR3 size: 14 residues. V was shortened by 4 bases and J by 4 bases, with 10 bases between the two germline ends. Germline loops: CDR1 MNHEY, CDR2 SMNVEV (reference sequence). The chain's CDR3 is CASSWLGGNEKLFF. CDR3 DNA sequence: TGTGCCAGCAGTTGGTTGGGGGGTAATGAAAAACTGTTTTTT.

As concerns this clone: Other DNA sequences in the same sample also yield this CDR3. The genes are TRBV28 and TRBJ2-7, with no clear D. Germline assignment: CDR1 MDHEN and CDR2 SYDVKM. The CDR3 spans 11 residues. Between the trimmed V and J ends, which lost 2 bases and 4 bases, there was a span of 3 bases. DNA for the CDR3: TGTGCCAGCAGTTTAGAATACGAGCAGTACTTC. Amino acid sequence: CASSLEYEQYF.

This chain uses TRBV28 with TRBJ2-1, with 7 bases identical to TRBD2. V lost 1 base, J lost 10 bases, and 7 bases stayed unmatched. From germline, CDR1 is MDHEN and CDR2 SYDVKM. The CDR3 spans 14 residues. The CDR3 sequence: CASSLSGVGREQFF. CDR3 nucleotides: TGTGCCAGCAGTTTATCAGGAGTCGGGAGGGAGCAGTTCTTC.

The V gene is TRBV6-1, the J gene TRBJ1-1, with TRBD1 as a possible D gene (5 bases). This CDR3 spans 15 amino acids. In germline, CDR1 is MNHNS, CDR2 SASEGT. With 2 bases removed from V and 1 base from J, the gap between germline ends came to 11 bases. CDR3 in DNA: TGTGCCAGCAGTGAACCTGGGGGGGGGAACACTGAAGCTTTCTTT. Amino acids: CASSEPGGGNTEAFF.

V usage is TRBV2 and J usage is TRBJ1-4, with TRBD1 matching 8 bases. CDR3 length: 18 residues. Germline values: CDR1 SNHLY, CDR2 FYNNEI. V was pared by 3 bases and J by 0 bases, with 9 bases of the junction left unmatched. CDR3 protein: CASSDDWDRIATNEKLFF. DNA for the CDR3: TGTGCCAGCAGTGATGACTGGGACAGGATTGCAACTAATGAAAAACTGTTTTTT.

Here the CDR3 reads CASSLLIRDRASKSYEQYF. The CDR3 DNA reads as TGTGCCAGCAGTCTTCTAATCCGGGACAGGGCCTCTAAAAGCTACGAGCAGTACTTC. The chain is built from TRBV5-5 and TRBJ2-7, with 9 bases identical to TRBD1. J was trimmed by 3 bases and V by 5 bases; bases with no gene match: 21. The germline V gene encodes CDR1 SGHKS and CDR2 YYEKEE (reference sequence). The CDR3 contains 19 residues.

The chain couples TRBV30 to TRBJ2-5, with D possibly TRBD1 on 6 matching bases. Germline values: CDR1 GTSNPN, CDR2 SVGIG (reference sequence). CDR3 length: 14 residues. Trimming took 2 bases from V and 1 from J, leaving 11 bases between them. The CDR3 is CAWSTGTSQETQYF. DNA of the CDR3: TGTGCCTGGAGTACCGGGACATCCCAAGAGACCCAGTACTTC.

The V and J genes are TRBV3-1 (or the pseudogene TRBV3-2) and TRBJ2-5; 8 positions agree with TRBD2. Looked up from germline, CDR1 is LGHDT and CDR2 is YNNKEL (reference sequence). Trimming removed 1 base from V and 1 base from J; junction bases left unmatched: 11. The CDR3 length is 18 residues. The CDR3 region has the DNA TGTGCCAGCAGCCAAGGGGGTCTGGCGGGGGGCTTCCAAGAGACCCAGTACTTC. Its translation is CASSQGGLAGGFQETQYF.

The chain recombines TRBV5-4 with TRBJ2-3, with 10 nucleotides matching TRBD2. The CDR3 is made up of 15 amino acids. With V trimmed by 2 bases and J by 0 bases, 0 bases remained unmatched. Germline loops: CDR1 SGHNT, CDR2 YYREEE (reference sequence). The chain's CDR3 is CASSLAGGSTDTQYF. The CDR3 DNA reads as TGTGCCAGCAGCTTAGCGGGAGGGAGCACAGATACGCAGTATTTT.

The table lists this clone with a few counts. Other DNA sequences from this sample encode an identical CDR3 as well. CDR3 nucleotide sequence: TGTGCCAGCAGCCAAGCTGGAAACACCATATATTTT. Amino acid sequence: CASSQAGNTIYF. The genes are TRBV3-1 (or the pseudogene TRBV3-2) and TRBJ1-3; D unclear. The CDR3 extends over 12 amino acids. With 1 base removed from V and 2 bases from J, the gap between germline ends came to 0 bases. Germline values: CDR1 LGHDT, CDR2 YNNKEL (reference sequence).

This rearrangement joins TRBV27 to TRBJ2-2, with D tentatively TRBD2 (6 bases). The CDR3 totals 15 residues. V was cut by 5 bases and J by 4 bases, with 14 bases left in between. Germline lookup yields CDR1 MNHEY and CDR2 SMNVEV (reference sequence). In nucleotides, the CDR3 is TGTGCCAGCAGTCCTTTCCGGGAGAGCACCGGGGAGCTGTTTTTT. Translating gives CASSPFRESTGELFF.

The chain couples TRBV12-3 or TRBV12-4 to TRBJ1-5; D possibly corresponds to TRBD1 (6 bases). CDR3 size: 13 residues. V lost 5 bases and J lost 5, with 10 bases in between. CDR3 amino acids: CASSRGAYQPQHF. The CDR3 nucleotides are TGTGCCAGCAGTAGGGGGGCCTATCAGCCCCAGCATTTT.

The chain employs TRBV18 and TRBJ1-5; D is undetermined. Trimming stripped 4 bases from V and 5 bases from J, with 6 bases between. From germline, CDR1 is KGHSH and CDR2 LQKENI. The CDR3 totals 12 residues. The CDR3 region is CASSQEYQPQHF. In DNA form, the CDR3 reads TGTGCCAGCTCACAAGAATATCAGCCCCAGCATTTT.

The V call is TRBV12-3 or TRBV12-4, the J call TRBJ2-7; no clear D. Trimming cost V 5 bases and J 4 bases, with 12 bases left between them. The CDR3 extends over 13 amino acids. The CDR3 DNA is TGTGCCAGCAGTACGCAACCCCGGTACGAGCAGTACTTC. Its translation is CASSTQPRYEQYF.

The chain combines TRBV7-9 with TRBJ1-1; 10 bases line up with TRBD1. Germline V gives CDR1 SEHNR, CDR2 FQNEAQ (reference sequence). There are 15 residues in the CDR3. J gave up 0 bases and V 5 bases, and 3 bases lay outside the gene matches. The DNA of the CDR3 is TGTGCCAGCAGCCCGACAGGGGGCCTGAACACTGAAGCTTTCTTT. This sequence encodes CASSPTGGLNTEAFF.

This rearrangement joins TRBV7-6 to TRBJ2-1; 10 bases line up with TRBD2. The junction had 17 bases not matched to a gene; V was cut back by 5 bases and J by 1 base. This CDR3 is 20 amino acids long. CDR1 is SGHVS and CDR2 is FNYEAQ in the germline V gene. CDR3 sequence: CASSPRGQREGRASYNEQFF. In DNA, the CDR3 is TGTGCCAGCAGCCCCCGGGGGCAGCGGGAGGGCCGTGCATCCTACAATGAGCAGTTCTTC.